These 20 T cell receptor beta chains were all obtained from the same sample, sequenced in a study of T cells in Graves' hyperthyroidism and ophthalmopathy. Researchers took RNA transcripts and amplified the TCR beta CDR3 regions from them. RT-PCR in the first round (using the HTBI primer set) targeted the TCR CDR3. MiXCR, applied by TCRdb to the multiplex PCR reads, yields one record per CDR3 protein. This table holds roughly 650,000 distinct CDR3 sequences, about a sixth found once. Sequenced input: blood. The origin of the receptors is a woman between 40 and 55 years old with Graves' ophthalmopathy.

This chain uses TRBV7-9 with TRBJ1-1; no reliable D call. Germline CDR1 is SEHNR and CDR2 is FQNEAQ (reference sequence). CDR3 length: 15 residues. V was shortened by 5 bases and J by 6 bases, with 19 bases between the two germline ends. Here the CDR3 reads CASSTSMVPRPEAFF. For the CDR3, the DNA is TGTGCCAGCAGCACGTCGATGGTCCCTCGCCCTGAAGCTTTCTTT.

Ten or more counts support this clonotype. The chain combines TRBV2 with TRBJ2-3; 13 bases agree with TRBD2. Germline-derived CDR1 and CDR2 are SNHLY and FYNNEI. The CDR3 consists of 19 residues. Trimming at V came to 1 base and at J to 4 bases, leaving 11 bases not matched to a gene. CDR3 region: CASSEELAGGPVSADTQYF. Here the CDR3 DNA reads TGTGCCAGCAGTGAAGAACTAGCGGGAGGGCCCGTGAGCGCAGATACGCAGTATTTT.

The chain couples TRBV7-2 to TRBJ2-1; D is perhaps TRBD1 or TRBD2 (7 bases each). V dropped 2 bases and J dropped 4 bases, with 12 bases sitting between them. CDR1 and CDR2 (germline): SGHTA, FQGNSA. The CDR3 length is 15 residues. CDR3 sequence: CASSLFQGGYNEQFF. The CDR3 coding sequence is TGTGCCAGCAGCTTATTTCAGGGGGGGTACAATGAGCAGTTCTTC.

This clonotype was picked up a small number of times. This chain links TRBV6-1 with TRBJ1-5; 7 bases agree with TRBD1. The germline CDR1 and CDR2 sequences are MNHNS and SASEGT. The CDR3 runs 15 residues. After removal of 5 bases from V and 5 bases from J, the junction contained 9 bases not matched to a gene. The CDR3 sequence is CASSRTGDRYQPQHF. DNA of the CDR3: TGTGCCAGCAGTAGAACAGGGGACAGATATCAGCCCCAGCATTTT.

To note about this clonotype: Possible read error: a much larger clone is one base away. The CDR3 spells CVSSRSRDIQAFF. In nucleotides, the CDR3 is TGCGTCAGCAGCCGCTCCCGCGACATTCAAGCTTTCTTT. The V and J genes are TRBV4-1 and TRBJ1-1; D not resolved. The length of the CDR3 is 13 residues. Germline V gene lookup returns CDR1 MGHRA and CDR2 YSYEKL.

This clonotype was detected many times. The chain is built from TRBV12-3 or TRBV12-4 and TRBJ1-5; TRBD1 is a possible D gene (6 bases). CDR3 size: 13 residues. Between the trimmed V and J ends, which lost 3 bases and 6 bases, there was a span of 9 bases. Here the CDR3 reads CASSFKGGQPQHF. The CDR3 bases are TGTGCCAGCAGTTTTAAGGGGGGTCAGCCCCAGCATTTT.

As concerns this clonotype: One junction end does not reproduce the germline sequence, and a read error may be involved. V is TRBV18 and J is TRBJ2-5; 7 bases agree with TRBD2. The CDR3 contains 11 residues. Germline V CDR1 and CDR2: KGHSH, LQKENI. The CDR3 nucleotides read TGTGCCAGCAGTGCCCTAGCGGACCCAATCTTC. It is translated as CASSALADPIF.

The chain uses TRBV7-9 and TRBJ1-5; D not certain. CDR1 SEHNR and CDR2 FQNEAQ come from the germline V gene (reference sequence). V dropped 5 bases and J dropped 6 bases, with 11 bases sitting between them. The CDR3 totals 13 residues. The CDR3 protein is CASSLGTIQPQHF. The CDR3 region has the DNA TGTGCCAGCAGCCTAGGCACGATTCAGCCCCAGCATTTT. The full variable domain, in which reference TRBV7-9 and TRBJ1-5 provide the parts outside the CDR3, is DTGVSQNPRHKITKRGQNVTFRCDPISEHNRLYWYRQTLGQGPEFLTYFQNEAQLEKSRLLSDRFSAERPKGSFSTLEIQRTEQGDSAMYLCASSLGTIQPQHFGDGTRLSIL.

At least ten counts were recorded for this clonotype. This chain connects TRBV11-2 to TRBJ2-1, with 10 bases matching TRBD2. The CDR3 is 15 residues long. From germline, CDR1 is SGHAT and CDR2 FQNNGV. V was pared by 3 bases and J by 6 bases, with 5 bases of the junction left unmatched. The CDR3 nucleotides are TGTGCCAGCAGCTTCACTAGCGGGGCTTTCAATGAGCAGTTCTTC. Protein sequence: CASSFTSGAFNEQFF.

The chain couples TRBV19 to TRBJ2-5; possibly TRBD2 for D (6 bases). This CDR3 contains 15 residues. Trimming removed 1 base at V and 5 bases at J, with 14 bases between. Germline CDR1 and CDR2: LNHDA and SQIVND (reference sequence). DNA for the CDR3: TGTGCCAGTAGTATAGGTGTCGGGGGAGCTGAGACCCAGTACTTC. Protein: CASSIGVGGAETQYF.

This clonotype came up many times. This chain connects TRBV2 to TRBJ2-3; TRBD2 might be the D (7 bases). The CDR3 runs 14 residues. Germline V gene lookup returns CDR1 SNHLY and CDR2 FYNNEI. The V end was cut by 7 bases, the J end by 0 bases, with 11 bases between. In DNA, the CDR3 is TGTGCCAGCATGCGGGGGCTTAGCACAGATACGCAGTATTTT. The encoded protein is CASMRGLSTDTQYF.

The J gene is TRBJ1-2, the V gene TRBV5-1, with TRBD1 as a possible D gene (6 bases). This CDR3 is 14 amino acids long. The germline V and J ends were trimmed by 2 bases and 6 bases, with 14 bases remaining between them. CDR1 and CDR2 (germline): SGHRS, YFSETQ. CDR3 amino acids: CASSFSGQPDGYTF. In DNA form, the CDR3 reads TGCGCCAGCAGCTTCTCTGGACAGCCTGATGGCTACACCTTC. Looking up the rest from reference TRBV5-1 and TRBJ1-2 gives the full variable domain: KAGVTQTPRYLIKTRGQQVTLSCSPISGHRSVSWYQQTPGQGLQFLFEYFSETQRNKGNFPGRFSGRQFSNSRSEMNVSTLELGDSALYLCASSFSGQPDGYTFGSGTRLTVV.

The chain couples TRBV3-1 to TRBJ2-1; D unresolved. Germline lookup yields CDR1 LGHDT and CDR2 YNNKEL (reference sequence). Trimming stripped 3 bases from V and 9 bases from J, with 9 bases between. The CDR3 runs to 12 residues. CDR3 loop: CASSQSKGEQFF. In DNA, the CDR3 is TGTGCCAGCAGCCAGAGTAAGGGTGAGCAGTTCTTC.

This clonotype was detected many times. V gene TRBV28 combines with J gene TRBJ2-5, with D possibly TRBD1 on 7 matching bases. V lost 8 bases to trimming and J lost 2 bases, with 18 bases between them. Germline CDR1 and CDR2: MDHEN and SYDVKM. There are 15 residues in the CDR3. CDR3 sequence reads: CASRGYGTAQETQYF. CDR3 in DNA: TGTGCCAGCCGGGGGTATGGGACAGCTCAAGAGACCCAGTACTTC.

This clonotype was recorded a few times. The rearrangement links TRBV5-1 to TRBJ2-1; possibly TRBD1 for D (5 bases). Germline V CDR1 and CDR2: SGHRS, YFSETQ. V lost 4 bases and J 4 bases, leaving 15 bases between the germline ends. The CDR3 contains 15 residues. CDR3 DNA: TGCGCCAGCAGCCCGTCACAGGAACCTTACAATGAGCAGTTCTTC. Translating it yields CASSPSQEPYNEQFF.

There are many counts of this clonotype. The V gene is TRBV20-1, the J gene TRBJ1-5, with D perhaps matching TRBD1 (6 bases). Germline-derived CDR1 and CDR2 are DFQATT and SNEGSKA (reference sequence). V was cut by 1 base and J by 0 bases, with 22 bases left in between. The CDR3 is 19 amino acids. This chain's CDR3 is CSARVRRARTDYSNQPQHF. The CDR3 DNA is TGCAGTGCTAGAGTACGACGGGCCCGGACAGATTATAGCAATCAGCCCCAGCATTTT.

The chain recombines TRBV2 with TRBJ2-5, with 10 bases aligning to TRBD2. Losses at the gene ends were 4 bases for V and 5 bases for J; bases not matched to a gene: 7. The V gene's germline CDR1 is SNHLY and CDR2 FYNNEI. The CDR3 runs to 15 residues. CDR3 amino acids: CASSGAGGRPETQYF. For the CDR3, the DNA is TGTGCCAGCAGTGGAGCGGGGGGGCGTCCCGAGACCCAGTACTTC.

This clonotype was counted many times. The CDR3 sequence: CAISGAGPYNSPLHF. The CDR3 nucleotides are TGTGCCATCAGTGGGGCGGGCCCTTATAATTCACCCCTCCACTTT. The V call is TRBV10-3, the J call TRBJ1-6; D unresolved. V lost 4 bases, J lost 4 bases, and 11 bases lay in between. Germline V gives CDR1 ENHRY, CDR2 SYGVKD. The CDR3 runs to 15 residues.

This clonotype was detected once. The chain is built from TRBV11-1 and TRBJ2-7; TRBD1 matches 7 bases. This CDR3 region has 14 residues. Germline assignment: CDR1 SGHAT and CDR2 FQDESV (reference sequence). Germline trimming cut 6 bases from V and 3 bases from J; bases unmatched to any gene: 8. As DNA, the CDR3 is TGTGCCAGCAGAGGGCCGGGACAGAGCTACGAGCAGTACTTC. Translated, it gives CASRGPGQSYEQYF. Filled out from reference TRBV11-1 and TRBJ2-7, the complete variable domain reads EAEVAQSPRYKITEKSQAVAFWCDPISGHATLYWYRQILGQGPELLVQFQDESVVDDSQLPKDRFSAERLKGVDSTLKIQPAELGDSAMYLCASRGPGQSYEQYFGPGTRLTVT.

This clonotype was recorded at least ten times. The rearrangement links TRBV2 to TRBJ2-1, with 12 bases lining up with TRBD2. The CDR3 consists of 15 residues. Germline trimming cut 7 bases from V and 9 bases from J; bases unmatched to any gene: 10. Germline assignment: CDR1 SNHLY and CDR2 FYNNEI. In DNA form, the CDR3 reads TGTGCCAGCATACGACTAGCGGGAGTCGTGGGTGAGCAGTTCTTC. Amino acid sequence: CASIRLAGVVGEQFF.